The 31 T cell receptor beta chains below all came from one sample that was sequenced in a study of blood T cell repertoires in COVID-19. Assay used: immunoSEQ multiplex PCR; TCRdb lists only in-frame clones, some missing. The repertoire holds more than 80,000 clones, with about 80% as singletons. Sequencing used peripheral blood. These receptors all come from a human donor in a cohort sampled during active COVID-19.

This clone was seen more than once but under ten times. This chain connects TRBV10-1 to TRBJ1-6; 10 bases line up with TRBD1. This CDR3 has 13 residues. Germline V gene sequence: CDR1 WNHNN, CDR2 SYGVQD (reference sequence). The trim removed 6 bases at V and 9 bases at J, leaving 2 bases unmatched. As DNA, the CDR3 is TGCGCCAGCAGCCGGGACAGGGGTTCACCCCTCCACTTT. Its protein product is CASSRDRGSPLHF.

This chain joins TRBV30 and TRBJ2-3; 7 bases fit TRBD1. The CDR3 totals 14 residues. CDR1 and CDR2 (germline): GTSNPN, SVGIG (reference sequence). The trim removed 7 bases at V and 2 bases at J, leaving 9 bases unmatched. DNA of the CDR3: TGTGCCTTAGAACGGGACAGCAACACAGATACGCAGTATTTT. Its protein product is CALERDSNTDTQYF.

V and J are TRBV6-5 and TRBJ1-6; a weak D match, TRBD1 (5 bases). The germline CDR1 and CDR2 sequences are MNHEY and SVGAGI. V was pared by 9 bases and J by 0 bases, with 9 bases between. CDR3 length: 14 amino acids. The CDR3 spells CASHTGSYNSPLHF. The CDR3 DNA sequence: TGTGCCAGTCACACAGGCTCCTATAATTCACCCCTCCACTTT.

The chain uses TRBV6-6 and TRBJ2-1; a weak D match, TRBD1 (5 bases). V dropped 8 bases and J dropped 3 bases, with 11 bases sitting between them. Per the germline V gene, CDR1 is MNHNY and CDR2 is SVGAGI (reference sequence). The CDR3 loop spans 13 amino acids. CDR3 protein: CASAQGFYNEQFF. For the CDR3, the DNA is TGTGCCAGCGCTCAGGGCTTCTACAATGAGCAGTTCTTC.

This chain uses TRBV15 with TRBJ1-5, with D possibly matching TRBD1 (5 bases). V dropped 5 bases and J dropped 2 bases, with 10 bases sitting between them. Germline loops: CDR1 LNHNV, CDR2 YYDKDF (reference sequence). This CDR3 is built from 14 residues. CDR3 DNA: TGTGCCACCAGCGGTGGGGGGGGCAATCAGCCCCAGCATTTT. It codes for CATSGGGGNQPQHF.

This chain links TRBV30 with TRBJ2-5, with a tentative D call TRBD1 (6 bases). The CDR3 has 12 amino acids. CDR1 and CDR2 (germline): GTSNPN, SVGIG (reference sequence). V gave up 4 bases and J gave up 5 bases, with 11 bases separating them. This CDR3 is CAWKGGPETQYF. The CDR3 DNA reads TGTGCCTGGAAAGGGGGTCCCGAGACCCAGTACTTC.

CDR3 sequence reads: CASSQPGAFNTEAFF. The CDR3 region has the DNA TGCGCCAGCAGCCAACCTGGGGCCTTTAACACTGAAGCTTTCTTT. The V gene is TRBV4-1, the J gene TRBJ1-1; D is possibly TRBD1 (5 bases). The CDR3 has 15 residues. Germline CDR1 MGHRA, CDR2 YSYEKL. V shed 2 bases and J shed 2 bases, with 12 bases lying between them.

This clone was counted a single time. The chain has TRBV28 and TRBJ2-7; 13 nucleotides align to TRBD2. This CDR3 is 13 amino acids long. V gave up 9 bases and J gave up 12 bases; unmatched junction bases: 11. From germline, CDR1 is MDHEN and CDR2 SYDVKM. CDR3 DNA: TGTGCCAGTCGGGGGGGGACTAGCGGGAAACTGTACTTC. Protein sequence: CASRGGTSGKLYF.

This chain uses TRBV23-1 with TRBJ1-4; D is possibly TRBD1 (5 bases). TRBV23-1 is an ORF, and what it does is uncertain. The germline V and J ends were trimmed by 6 bases and 0 bases, with 17 bases remaining between them. The CDR3 is 17 amino acids. CDR3 region: CASRKPDSPATNEKLFF. CDR3 bases: TGCGCCAGCAGGAAACCCGACAGCCCCGCAACTAATGAAAAACTGTTTTTT.

This clone was recorded once. V is TRBV19 and J is TRBJ1-4; perhaps TRBD1 as D (6 bases). The CDR3 extends over 16 amino acids. Germline V lookup: CDR1 LNHDA, CDR2 SQIVND (reference sequence). Trimming stripped 6 bases from V and 3 bases from J, with 17 bases between. The DNA of the CDR3 is TGTGCCAGTAGCTTCCTTGCGGGGGCGTCTAATGAAAAACTGTTTTTT. Residues: CASSFLAGASNEKLFF.

The chain couples TRBV5-1 to TRBJ2-5, with 7 positions matching TRBD2. The CDR3 length is 15 residues. Germline V gives CDR1 SGHRS, CDR2 YFSETQ. Trimming took 4 bases from V and 5 from J; bases not matched to a gene: 11. The CDR3 DNA reads as TGCGCCAGCAGCCCGGATGGGAGGGCCAAGGAGACCCAGTACTTC. It is translated as CASSPDGRAKETQYF.

The chain combines TRBV5-1 with TRBJ2-7, with D possibly TRBD1 on 5 matching bases. The CDR3 contains 14 residues. Germline CDR1 and CDR2: SGHRS and YFSETQ. Trimming shortened V by 4 bases and J by 3 bases, and 14 bases separated the two germline ends. The CDR3 DNA reads as TGCGCCAGCAGCCCTGGACATCAGGTCTACGAGCAGTACTTC. Its translation: CASSPGHQVYEQYF. The full variable domain, in which reference TRBV5-1 and TRBJ2-7 provide the parts outside the CDR3, is KAGVTQTPRYLIKTRGQQVTLSCSPISGHRSVSWYQQTPGQGLQFLFEYFSETQRNKGNFPGRFSGRQFSNSRSEMNVSTLELGDSALYLCASSPGHQVYEQYFGPGTRLTVT.

Many counts were recorded for this clone. For the CDR3, the DNA is TGCAGCGTTGTTGAGTCAGGCAACTATGGCTACACCTTC. It is translated as CSVVESGNYGYTF. The genes are TRBV29-1 and TRBJ1-2, with D unclear. In germline, CDR1 is SQVTM, CDR2 ANQGSEA. V was pared by 4 bases and J by 2 bases, with 11 bases between. The CDR3 totals 13 residues.

This chain uses TRBV4-2 with TRBJ1-1, with 7 bases fitting TRBD1. Germline V gene sequence: CDR1 LGHNA, CDR2 YNFKEQ. This CDR3 is built from 15 residues. V was clipped by 5 bases and J by 4 bases; unmatched bases: 10. The CDR3 here is CASSSQRGHGTEAFF. Here the CDR3 DNA reads TGTGCCAGCAGCTCCCAGAGGGGGCACGGCACTGAAGCTTTCTTT.

The V and J genes are TRBV28 and TRBJ1-5; D is perhaps TRBD1 (5 bases). This CDR3 comprises 16 residues. V dropped 4 bases and J dropped 7 bases, with 20 bases sitting between them. Germline CDR1 reads MDHEN; CDR2 reads SYDVKM. CDR3 DNA sequence: TGTGCCAGCAGTTCGCCCTTGAGAGCGGGGACGCAGCCCCAGCATTTT. It specifies CASSSPLRAGTQPQHF.

The CDR3 DNA is TGTGCCAGCAGCTTAGGCCTAGCTTCGAGCTCCTACAATGAGCAGTTCTTC. It encodes CASSLGLASSSYNEQFF. The chain uses TRBV11-3 and TRBJ2-1; D is possibly TRBD2 (5 bases). This CDR3 is 17 amino acids long. V gave up 1 base and J gave up 0 bases, with 13 bases separating them. Germline-derived CDR1 and CDR2 are SGHNT and YENEEA.

The chain employs TRBV7-3 and TRBJ2-1, with TRBD1 matching 7 bases. The CDR3 sequence is 16 residues long. V was clipped by 5 bases and J by 4 bases; unmatched bases: 11. The germline V gene has CDR1 SGHTA and CDR2 FQGTGA. CDR3 region: CASSLGGTARYNEQFF. The CDR3 DNA sequence: TGTGCCAGCAGCCTGGGTGGGACAGCAAGATACAATGAGCAGTTCTTC.

V usage is TRBV7-2 and J usage is TRBJ1-2, with a tentative D call TRBD1 (6 bases). This CDR3 has 13 residues. Trimming removed 6 bases from V and 5 bases from J, with 13 bases in between. The germline CDR1 and CDR2 sequences are SGHTA and FQGNSA. The CDR3 DNA sequence: TGTGCCAGCAGTACAGGGACGGCGTATGGCTACACCTTC. Translated: CASSTGTAYGYTF.

This chain links TRBV18 with TRBJ1-3, with D uncertain. V shed 6 bases and J shed 7 bases, with 13 bases lying between them. The CDR3 has 13 amino acids. Germline loops: CDR1 KGHSH, CDR2 LQKENI. CDR3: CASSPSLANTIYF. The CDR3 DNA reads as TGTGCCAGCTCCCCTAGTTTGGCCAACACCATATATTTT. Variable domain in full (rest from reference TRBV18 and TRBJ1-3): NAGVMQNPRHLVRRRGQEARLRCSPMKGHSHVYWYRQLPEEGLKFMVYLQKENIIDESGMPKERFSAEFPKEGPSILRIQQVVRGDSAAYFCASSPSLANTIYFGEGSWLTVV.

In this sample, this clone turned up once. The chain has TRBV19 and TRBJ1-2; D possibly corresponds to TRBD1 (5 bases). The germline V gene encodes CDR1 LNHDA and CDR2 SQIVND (reference sequence). V was trimmed by 2 bases and J by 9 bases, leaving 16 bases between them. The CDR3 spans 14 residues. The CDR3 DNA is TGTGCCAGTAGTATACTCCCCAGGGAGGGGAGCTACACCTTC. Translating gives CASSILPREGSYTF.

The V gene is TRBV28, the J gene TRBJ1-1; no definite D call. CDR1 is MDHEN and CDR2 is SYDVKM in the germline V gene. CDR3 length: 14 residues. V gave up 1 base and J gave up 0 bases, with 6 bases separating them. The CDR3 nucleotides read TGTGCCAGCAGTTTATTGTCGGTGAACACTGAAGCTTTCTTT. Protein: CASSLLSVNTEAFF.

The chain couples TRBV18 to TRBJ1-2; D unclear. The CDR3 consists of 15 residues. Trimming removed 2 bases from V and 3 bases from J, with 13 bases in between. Per the germline V gene, CDR1 is KGHSH and CDR2 is LQKENI. The CDR3 loop is CASSPSWNRDYGYTF. CDR3 DNA: TGTGCCAGCTCACCATCTTGGAACCGGGACTATGGCTACACCTTC.

The gene calls are TRBV11-2 and TRBJ2-1; 12 positions agree with TRBD2. The CDR3 has 16 residues. Per the germline V gene, CDR1 is SGHAT and CDR2 is FQNNGV. V lost 6 bases and J lost 4; bases outside the gene matches: 7. CDR3 in amino acids: CASRFGTSGLYNEQFF. The DNA of the CDR3 is TGTGCCAGCAGATTTGGGACTAGCGGGTTATACAATGAGCAGTTCTTC. Drawing the rest from reference TRBV11-2 and TRBJ2-1, the complete variable domain is EAGVAQSPRYKIIEKRQSVAFWCNPISGHATLYWYQQILGQGPKLLIQFQNNGVVDDSQLPKDRFSAERLKGVDSTLKIQPAKLEDSAVYLCASRFGTSGLYNEQFFGPGTRLTVL.

This clone was seen only once. In DNA, the CDR3 is TGTGCCAGCAGCCAAGGTAGACAGAAAAACACCATATATTTT. As protein: CASSQGRQKNTIYF. The rearrangement uses TRBV3-1 (or the pseudogene TRBV3-2) and TRBJ1-3; tentatively, D is TRBD1 (5 bases). V shed 1 base and J shed 6 bases, with 10 bases lying between them. Per germline, CDR1 LGHDT and CDR2 YNNKEL (reference sequence). The CDR3 has 14 amino acids.

The chain carries TRBV4-2 and TRBJ1-1; 8 bases map to TRBD1. J was trimmed by 1 base and V by 5 bases; bases with no gene match: 3. CDR1 is LGHNA and CDR2 is YNFKEQ in the germline V gene. The CDR3 has 14 amino acids. CDR3 sequence: CASSSGGANTEAFF. In DNA form, the CDR3 reads TGTGCCAGCAGCTCAGGGGGCGCGAACACTGAAGCTTTCTTT.

V and J are TRBV6-5 and TRBJ2-2; no firm D call. CDR1 is MNHEY, CDR2 SVGAGI, per germline. This CDR3 is built from 15 residues. Trimming left V 11 bases short and J 0 bases short, with 16 bases between. The CDR3 sequence is CAVPSELANTGELFF. CDR3 coding DNA: TGTGCCGTACCGTCTGAGCTCGCGAACACCGGGGAGCTGTTTTTT.

This chain joins TRBV2 and TRBJ1-2, with 12 nucleotides matching TRBD1. Losses at the gene ends were 7 bases for V and 10 bases for J; bases not matched to a gene: 19. CDR3 length equals 17 residues. CDR1 SNHLY and CDR2 FYNNEI come from the germline V gene. CDR3 sequence reads: CASTEGTGGAGDGIYTF. The CDR3 DNA reads TGTGCCAGCACCGAAGGGACAGGGGGCGCGGGGGATGGCATCTACACCTTC.

V is TRBV6-5 and J is TRBJ1-2, with TRBD1 matching 7 bases. With V trimmed by 6 bases and J by 2 bases, 6 bases remained unmatched. CDR3 length: 14 amino acids. Germline V gene lookup returns CDR1 MNHEY and CDR2 SVGAGI. CDR3 sequence (DNA): TGTGCCAGCAGCGAGGACAGGCTGAACTATGGCTACACCTTC. Amino acids: CASSEDRLNYGYTF.

This clone has only one observation. This sequence joins TRBV18 and TRBJ2-2; D unresolved. Germline V gene lookup returns CDR1 KGHSH and CDR2 LQKENI. V was pared by 2 bases and J by 7 bases, with 8 bases between. The CDR3 totals 13 residues. CDR3 nucleotide sequence: TGTGCCAGCTCACCATCAGGAATCGGGGAGCTGTTTTTT. Its protein product is CASSPSGIGELFF.

The J gene is TRBJ2-6, the V gene TRBV6-5; 7 nucleotides align to TRBD2. Germline CDR1 reads MNHEY; CDR2 reads SVGAGI. V lost 11 bases to trimming and J lost 2 bases; unmatched junction nucleotides: 9. The CDR3 length is 15 residues. The CDR3 nucleotides read TGTGCCTCATACGGGGGGAGGCCTGGGGCCAACGTCCTGACTTTC. Protein product: CASYGGRPGANVLTF.

This chain links TRBV4-2 with TRBJ2-1, with D unclear. V was trimmed by 5 bases and J by 8 bases, leaving 16 bases between them. The CDR3 has 14 amino acids. CDR1 is LGHNA and CDR2 is YNFKEQ in the germline V gene. For the CDR3, the DNA is TGTGCCAGCAGCGATAGCCCTACCAGCGATGAGCAGTTCTTC. It is translated as CASSDSPTSDEQFF.